The T cell receptor beta chain under discussion was sequenced for a study of T cell responses to AZD1222 COVID-19 vaccine. Overall study results and limits: Samples come after the peak T cell response, not at day 14. Variant regions that are unmutated are reportedly the target of nearly half of spike-specific TCRs. Clonal diversity may have been underestimated, and the donors were mostly white British, with more females than males. Spike was spanned by vaccine-associated CD4 TCRs, which were dominant at 160-218 and 743-854.

Repertoires were generated with immunoSEQ multiplex PCR, while TCRdb's copy carries only in-frame clones and drops some. Of 120,000 or so clones detected, about 90% appear once; the ten largest clones hold around 14%. The V and J ends lost 0 bases and 2 bases, in that order; junction bases with no gene match: 1. The CDR3 has 15 residues. Germline CDR1 reads KGHSY; CDR2 reads FQNENV. As regards this clone: Its antigen is currently unknown.

The clonotype was recovered from an adult in good health. The sequencing used peripheral blood, collected on day 0 of AZD1222 vaccination. V and J are TRBV16 and TRBJ1-1; 9 nucleotides match TRBD1. The CDR3 coding sequence is TGTGCCAGCAGCCAATCGGGACAGGGTAACACTGAAGCTTTCTTT. This sequence encodes CASSQSGQGNTEAFF. The variable domain in full, with the rest retrieved from reference TRBV16 and TRBJ1-1, is GEEVAQTPKHLVRGEGQKAKLYCAPIKGHSYVFWYQQVLKNEFKFLISFQNENVFDETGMPKERFSAKCLPNSPCSLEIQATKLEDSAVYFCASSQSGQGNTEAFFGQGTRLTVV.